This is a list of T cell receptor beta chains from one sample in a study of blood T cell repertoires in COVID-19. Assay used: immunoSEQ multiplex PCR; TCRdb lists only in-frame clones, some missing. The sample holds under 550,000 clones, 85% to 90% seen once. The specimen was peripheral blood. Receptor source: a man in his late teens or twenties with COVID-19, enrolled during active disease. The CDR3 runs from the conserved cysteine through the conserved F or W. D genes are given only for firm matches. Clone size is shown for a subset of rows, as once, few, many or a class of expanded clone.

cdr3_length j_call v_call clone_size d_call cdr3_nt cdr3_aa
15 TRBJ1-5 TRBV3-1/TRBV3-2 . . TGTGCCAGCAGCCAAGATCGGACTGCAAGCCGGCCCCAGCATTTT CASSQDRTASRPQHF
11 TRBJ1-1 TRBV12-3/TRBV12-4 few . TGTGCCAGCAGTCTTGACACTGAAGCTTTCTTT CASSLDTEAFF
16 TRBJ2-2 TRBV7-2 . . TGTGCCAGCAGCTCAACCGGGACAACTAACACCGGGGAGCTGTTTTTT CASSSTGTTNTGELFF
13 TRBJ1-5 TRBV6-5 . . TGTGCCAGCCGTAGCGGGGCGCGTCAGCCCCAGCATTTT CASRSGARQPQHF
13 TRBJ2-7 TRBV10-2 . . TGCGCCAGCAGATTTGGGGCGGCCTACGAGCAGTACTTC CASRFGAAYEQYF
16 TRBJ2-1 TRBV24-1 . TRBD1 TGTGCCACCAGTGACCCCAGACAGGGGGGATCCAATGAGCAGTTCTTC CATSDPRQGGSNEQFF
14 TRBJ2-4 TRBV5-1 . TRBD1 TGCGCCAGCAGCCCCTCTGGGACAGGGGACATTCAGTACTTC CASSPSGTGDIQYF
13 TRBJ1-5 TRBV7-8 . . TGTGCCAGCAGCGAAGTACGGGGTCAGCCCCAGCATTTT CASSEVRGQPQHF
18 TRBJ1-4 TRBV18 . . TGTGCCAGCTCACCACTGAGGAGGGAGGGGACAACTAATGAAAAACTGTTTTTT CASSPLRREGTTNEKLFF
13 TRBJ2-7 TRBV5-6 . . TGTGCCAGCAGCTTTCAGGGTTCCTACGAGCAGTACTTC CASSFQGSYEQYF
13 TRBJ2-3 TRBV7-6 . . TGTGCCAGCAGCTGGGCCAGCACAGATACGCAGTATTTT CASSWASTDTQYF
14 TRBJ1-5 TRBV10-3 once . TGTGCCATAAGTTTAGACGGGGGGAATCAGCCCCAGCATTTT CAISLDGGNQPQHF
16 TRBJ2-7 TRBV7-9 . TRBD1 TGTGCCAGCAGCTTAAGTCCCGGGACAGGGGATGACGAGCAGTACTTC CASSLSPGTGDDEQYF
14 TRBJ2-7 TRBV19 . TRBD1 TGTGCCAGTAGTGCCGGACAGGCCACCTACGAGCAGTACTTC CASSAGQATYEQYF
14 TRBJ2-7 TRBV4-1 . . TGCGCCAGCAGCCAAGTGGCAGGGAGGTACGAGCAGTACTTC CASSQVAGRYEQYF
15 TRBJ2-7 TRBV5-4 . TRBD1 TGTGCCAGCAGCTCAGGACAGGACCCCTCCTACGAGCAGTACTTC CASSSGQDPSYEQYF
13 TRBJ2-7 TRBV13 . . TGTGCCAGCAGCTCCGCCGACACCTACGAGCAGTACTTC CASSSADTYEQYF
16 TRBJ2-7 TRBV29-1 . TRBD1 TGCAGCGTTGATATACCCGGGACAGGGGTAACCTACGAGCAGTACTTC CSVDIPGTGVTYEQYF
17 TRBJ1-6 TRBV4-2 . TRBD1 TGTGCCAGCAGCCAAGATCAGGGGACAGGGGTGAATTCACCCCTCCACTTT CASSQDQGTGVNSPLHF
16 TRBJ2-3 TRBV15 . TRBD1 TGTGCCACCAGAAAGTACTCCGGGACAGGGCCAGATACGCAGTATTTT CATRKYSGTGPDTQYF
14 TRBJ2-7 TRBV5-4 . TRBD2 TGTGCCAGCAGTCCTAGCGGGAGGGCCTACGAGCAGTACTTC CASSPSGRAYEQYF
14 TRBJ2-2 TRBV2 . . TGTGCCAGCGTCGGGGGGCGCCGAACCGGGGAGCTGTTTTTT CASVGGRRTGELFF
14 TRBJ2-7 TRBV7-9 once TRBD2 TGTGCCAGCAGCACCCTAGCGGGAGGGGCCGAGCAGTACTTC CASSTLAGGAEQYF
13 TRBJ2-7 TRBV11-2 . . TGTGCCAGCAGCTCAACTAGTGCCCACGAGCAGTACTTC CASSSTSAHEQYF
16 TRBJ2-1 TRBV6-5 . TRBD2 TGTGCCAGCAGTTACTCGTTAGCTAGCGGGAGCTATGAGCAGTTCTTC CASSYSLASGSYEQFF
13 TRBJ1-1 TRBV11-3 . . TGTGCCAGCAGCTTACAGGGAGGGGGTGAAGCTTTCTTT CASSLQGGGEAFF
15 TRBJ2-4 TRBV6-5 . . TGTGCCAGCAGGGCTACAGGGTCAGCCAAAAACATTCAGTACTTC CASRATGSAKNIQYF
15 TRBJ1-1 TRBV14 . . TGTGCCAGCAGCCAGAGGGTTCGACCGAACACTGAAGCTTTCTTT CASSQRVRPNTEAFF
15 TRBJ1-2 TRBV13 . TRBD1 TGTGCCAGCAGCTTAGGAGGGACAGGTGGAGAAGGCTACACCTTC CASSLGGTGGEGYTF
16 TRBJ2-1 TRBV2 . TRBD2 TGTGCCAGCAGTGGGACTAGCGGGAGCATCTACAATGAGCAGTTCTTC CASSGTSGSIYNEQFF
15 TRBJ1-2 TRBV6-1 . . TGTGCCAGCAGTGAAGGGCCAGGCTTTGACTATGGCTACACCTTC CASSEGPGFDYGYTF
15 TRBJ1-1 TRBV27 once . TGTGCCAGCAGTTCCCTTTCGGGGGTGGGAACTGAAGCTTTCTTT CASSSLSGVGTEAFF
14 TRBJ2-7 TRBV5-1 few TRBD1 TGCGCCAGCAGCACGACAGGGGGAAGCGTCGAGCAGTACTTC CASSTTGGSVEQYF
14 TRBJ1-4 TRBV2 . . TGTGCCAGCAGTGTACAGGGCCCTAATGAAAAACTGTTTTTT CASSVQGPNEKLFF
15 TRBJ2-1 TRBV5-4 . TRBD2 TGTGCCAGCAGCTTGGGAGGACTAGCGGCCAATGAGCAGTTCTTC CASSLGGLAANEQFF
13 TRBJ1-5 TRBV5-1 . . TGCGCCAGCAGGGCCGGGGACAATCAGCCCCAGCATTTT CASRAGDNQPQHF
13 TRBJ2-5 TRBV2 . . TGTGCCAGCACCCGGGACTACCAAGAGACCCAGTACTTC CASTRDYQETQYF
14 TRBJ1-4 TRBV7-8 . . TGTGCCAGCAGCTTAGTGTCAGGGAATGAAAAACTGTTTTTT CASSLVSGNEKLFF
19 TRBJ2-1 TRBV5-4 . TRBD2 TGTGCCAGCAGCCCCACCTGGACTAGCGGGGGGGCAATATACAATGAGCAGTTCTTC CASSPTWTSGGAIYNEQFF
15 TRBJ2-1 TRBV6-1 . TRBD1 TGTGCCAGCAGTGAGCAGGGACAGTCGAGTAATGAGCAGTTCTTC CASSEQGQSSNEQFF
15 TRBJ2-3 TRBV16 . . TGTGCCAGCAGCCAATCGAGGGGGAGCACAGATACGCAGTATTTT CASSQSRGSTDTQYF
13 TRBJ2-7 TRBV7-9 . . TGTGCCAGCAGCCCCCCCGCGTCCTACGAGCAGTACTTC CASSPPASYEQYF
13 TRBJ2-3 TRBV7-9 . TRBD2 TGTGCCAGCAGCTCTCTAGCGGTAGATACGCAGTATTTT CASSSLAVDTQYF
14 TRBJ2-7 TRBV10-1 . . TGCGCCAGCAATAATAGGGGGGGCGGCTACGAGCAGTACTTC CASNNRGGGYEQYF
18 TRBJ2-3 TRBV7-2 . . TGTGCCAGCAGCTGGAGGCGGGGAGAGATCGGATACACAGATACGCAGTATTTT CASSWRRGEIGYTDTQYF
14 TRBJ2-3 TRBV7-9 . TRBD1 TGTGCCAGCAGCCGGGACAGGGGGACAGATACGCAGTATTTT CASSRDRGTDTQYF
14 TRBJ1-1 TRBV6-6 once . TGTGCCAGCAGTTCCAGGGGCAGTTACACTGAAGCTTTCTTT CASSSRGSYTEAFF
13 TRBJ1-2 TRBV7-8 . . TGTGCCAGCAGCCCCCGGGATAGCTATGGCTACACCTTC CASSPRDSYGYTF